This T cell receptor (beta chain) was captured in a study of T cell responses to AZD1222 COVID-19 vaccine. Assay: immunoSEQ multiplex PCR; the TCRdb copy retains only in-frame clones and omits some. This sample yields some 90,000 clones, of which 87% are seen a single time; approximately 1.6% belongs to the top ten. Germline CDR1 and CDR2: SGHTA and FQGTGA. The CDR3 is 13 residues long. The V and J ends lost 5 bases and 2 bases respectively, with 10 bases between them. The clonotype comes from an adult in good health. This chain connects TRBV7-3 to TRBJ2-7; D call uncertain. The sequences come from peripheral blood, collected on day 0 of AZD1222 vaccination. CDR3 DNA sequence: TGTGCCAGCAGCCCCGCTTCGACCTACGAGCAGTACTTC. Its translation is CASSPASTYEQYF.